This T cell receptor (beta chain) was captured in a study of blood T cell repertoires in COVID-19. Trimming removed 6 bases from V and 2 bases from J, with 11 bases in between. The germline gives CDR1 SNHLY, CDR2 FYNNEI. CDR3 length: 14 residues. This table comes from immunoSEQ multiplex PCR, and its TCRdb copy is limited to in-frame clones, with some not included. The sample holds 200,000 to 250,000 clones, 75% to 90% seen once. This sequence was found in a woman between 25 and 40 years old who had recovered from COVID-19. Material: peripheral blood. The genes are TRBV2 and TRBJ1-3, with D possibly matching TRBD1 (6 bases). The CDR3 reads CASRGGTTGNTIYF. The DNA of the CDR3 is TGTGCCAGCAGGGGTGGGACAACTGGAAACACCATATATTTT.